These 10 T cell receptor beta chains were sequenced from one sample in a study of T-cell memory formation after mild COVID-19. TCRdb passed the 5' RACE reads through MiXCR, listing each CDR3 protein once. This table holds fewer than 250,000 distinct CDR3 sequences, approximately 10% found once. Input material: PBMCs or a T cell subset sorted from them (not recorded which). These receptors were obtained from a man between 18 and 35 years old who had mild COVID-19 (a few samples of this study predate the infection). Cell type and time point are not known.

This clonotype appeared a few times. This chain joins TRBV9 and TRBJ2-7, with unresolved D. Trimming left V 4 bases short and J 8 bases short, with 13 bases between. Germline assignment: CDR1 SGDLS and CDR2 YYNGEE. The CDR3 has 12 residues. The CDR3 DNA reads TGTGCCAGCAGCCCTCTGCTAGGGAAGCAGTACTTC. It encodes CASSPLLGKQYF.

This clonotype occurred many times. The chain has TRBV7-2 and TRBJ2-5; 11 nucleotides match TRBD2. V gave up 5 bases and J gave up 7 bases; unmatched junction bases: 12. CDR3 length: 16 amino acids. Germline V gene lookup returns CDR1 SGHTA and CDR2 FQGNSA. The chain's CDR3 is CASSAPGSGGVGTQYF. DNA for the CDR3: TGTGCCAGCAGCGCCCCGGGTAGCGGGGGGGTCGGGACCCAGTACTTC.

The V call is TRBV27, the J call TRBJ2-3, with D unclear. The CDR3 has 15 residues. The V and J ends lost 5 bases and 1 base respectively, with 13 bases between them. Germline-derived CDR1 and CDR2 are MNHEY and SMNVEV (reference sequence). This CDR3 is CASSRLATGTDTQYF. In DNA form, the CDR3 reads TGTGCCAGCAGTAGACTTGCGACGGGCACAGATACGCAGTATTTT.

The CDR3 nucleotides read TGTGCCAGCAGTTTTCGGGGGGCGGAATACGAGCAGTACGTC. Translation: CASSFRGAEYEQYV. The chain uses TRBV28 and TRBJ2-7; D might be TRBD2 (7 bases). V was trimmed by 3 bases and J by 4 bases, leaving 13 bases between them. This CDR3 region has 14 residues. Germline V lookup: CDR1 MDHEN, CDR2 SYDVKM.

This clonotype was counted only a few times. CDR3 nucleotides: TGCGCCAGCAGCCCCGAATGGGGGTTCATTCAGTACTTC. Protein product: CASSPEWGFIQYF. This chain uses TRBV4-3 with TRBJ2-4; D could derive from TRBD1 or TRBD2 (5 bases each). Germline V gene data show CDR1 as LGHNA and CDR2 as YSLEER. V lost 4 bases, J lost 9 bases, and 13 bases lay in between. The CDR3 extends over 13 amino acids.

DNA for the CDR3: TGTGCCAGCATTCGCGCGGGGGGCGGGAATGAGCAGTTCTTC. It is translated as CASIRAGGGNEQFF. The rearrangement links TRBV27 to TRBJ2-1; 8 bases are shared with TRBD2. Germline V gives CDR1 MNHEY, CDR2 SMNVEV (reference sequence). V shed 7 bases and J 7 bases; nucleotides not matched to a gene: 9. The CDR3 extends over 14 amino acids.

The rearrangement uses TRBV28 and TRBJ2-5; tentatively, D is TRBD1 (6 bases). Between the trimmed V and J ends, which lost 5 bases and 5 bases, there was a span of 15 bases. CDR1 and CDR2 from the germline V gene are MDHEN and SYDVKM. The CDR3 has 14 amino acids. CDR3 sequence reads: CASSVRGLWETQYF. The CDR3 coding sequence is TGTGCCAGCAGTGTCAGGGGATTATGGGAGACCCAGTACTTC.

In regard to this clonotype: A much larger clone lies one base from this, so it may be a read error. The chain couples TRBV7-9 to TRBJ2-3; 7 nucleotides match TRBD1. The length of the CDR3 is 12 residues. Germline V gene data show CDR1 as SEHNR and CDR2 as FQNEAQ (reference sequence). CDR3 protein: CAISPRTGAQYF. The CDR3 DNA sequence: TGTGCCATCAGCCCCCGGACAGGCGCGCAGTATTTT.

The rearrangement joins TRBV20-1 to TRBJ2-3; 10 bases are a match to TRBD2. Trimming cost V 0 bases and J 3 bases; bases outside gene matches: 6. Germline CDR1 and CDR2: DFQATT and SNEGSKA (reference sequence). The CDR3 has 16 residues. Here the CDR3 reads CSARDPLAGLTDTQYF. In DNA form, the CDR3 reads TGCAGTGCTAGAGACCCACTAGCGGGGTTGACAGATACGCAGTATTTT.

The V and J genes are TRBV5-1 and TRBJ2-5; D assignment may be TRBD1 or TRBD2 (6 bases each). CDR1 is SGHRS, CDR2 YFSETQ, per germline. The CDR3 consists of 14 residues. The germline V and J ends were trimmed by 6 bases and 4 bases, with 16 bases remaining between them. The CDR3 sequence: CASIQTEGGETQYF. The CDR3 nucleotides read TGCGCCAGCATTCAGACGGAGGGGGGAGAGACCCAGTACTTC.